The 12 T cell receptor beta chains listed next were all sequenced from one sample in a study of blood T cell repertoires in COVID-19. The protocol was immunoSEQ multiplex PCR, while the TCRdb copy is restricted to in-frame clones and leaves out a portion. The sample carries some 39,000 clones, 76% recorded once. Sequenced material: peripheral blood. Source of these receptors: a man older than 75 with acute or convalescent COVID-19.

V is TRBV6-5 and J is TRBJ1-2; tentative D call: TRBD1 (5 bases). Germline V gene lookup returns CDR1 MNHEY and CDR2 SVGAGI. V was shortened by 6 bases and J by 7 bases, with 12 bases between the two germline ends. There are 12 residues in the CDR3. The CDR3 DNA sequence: TGTGCCAGCAGCTCCGGGAGGGGTGGCTACACCTTC. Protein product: CASSSGRGGYTF.

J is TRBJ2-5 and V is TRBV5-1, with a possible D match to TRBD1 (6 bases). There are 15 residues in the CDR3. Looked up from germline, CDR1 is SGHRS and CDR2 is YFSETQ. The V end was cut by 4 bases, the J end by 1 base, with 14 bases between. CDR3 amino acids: CASSRDRSSQETQYF. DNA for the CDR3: TGCGCCAGCAGCAGAGACAGGTCTTCCCAAGAGACCCAGTACTTC.

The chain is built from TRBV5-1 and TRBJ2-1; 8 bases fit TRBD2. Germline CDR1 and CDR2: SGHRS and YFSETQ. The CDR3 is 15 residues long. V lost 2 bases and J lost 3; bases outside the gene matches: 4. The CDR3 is CASSFSGLGYNEQFF. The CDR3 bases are TGCGCCAGCAGCTTCTCGGGACTAGGCTACAATGAGCAGTTCTTC. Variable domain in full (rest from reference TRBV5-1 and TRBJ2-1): KAGVTQTPRYLIKTRGQQVTLSCSPISGHRSVSWYQQTPGQGLQFLFEYFSETQRNKGNFPGRFSGRQFSNSRSEMNVSTLELGDSALYLCASSFSGLGYNEQFFGPGTRLTVL.

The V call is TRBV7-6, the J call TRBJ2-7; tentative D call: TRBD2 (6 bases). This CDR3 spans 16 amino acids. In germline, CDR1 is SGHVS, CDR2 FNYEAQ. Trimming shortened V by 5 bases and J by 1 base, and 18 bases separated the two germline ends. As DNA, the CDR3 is TGTGCCAGCAGCCCCCGGAGGGGCGGGCGATCCTACGAGCAGTACTTC. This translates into CASSPRRGGRSYEQYF.

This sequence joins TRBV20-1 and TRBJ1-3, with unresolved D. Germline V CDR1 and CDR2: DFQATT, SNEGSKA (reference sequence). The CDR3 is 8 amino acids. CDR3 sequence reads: CSVYTIYF. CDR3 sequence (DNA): TGCAGCGTTTACACCATATATTTT.

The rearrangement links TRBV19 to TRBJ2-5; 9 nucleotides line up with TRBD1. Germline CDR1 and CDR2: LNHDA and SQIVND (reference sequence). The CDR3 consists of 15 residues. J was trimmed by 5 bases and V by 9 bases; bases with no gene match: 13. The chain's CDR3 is CASKKNSGQGETQYF. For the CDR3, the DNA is TGTGCCAGCAAGAAAAACTCCGGACAGGGGGAGACCCAGTACTTC.

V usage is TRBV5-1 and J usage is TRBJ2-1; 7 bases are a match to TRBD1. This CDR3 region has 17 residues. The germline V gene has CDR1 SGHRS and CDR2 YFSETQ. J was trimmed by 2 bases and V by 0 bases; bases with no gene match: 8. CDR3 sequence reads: CASSLDEGALPYNEQFF. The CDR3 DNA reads TGCGCCAGCAGCTTGGATGAGGGGGCCCTCCCCTACAATGAGCAGTTCTTC.

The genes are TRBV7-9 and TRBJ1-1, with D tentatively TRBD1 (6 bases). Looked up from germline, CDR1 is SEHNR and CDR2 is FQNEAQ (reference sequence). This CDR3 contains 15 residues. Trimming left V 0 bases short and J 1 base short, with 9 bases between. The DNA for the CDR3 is TGTGCCAGCAGCTTAGCGCGGACAGAGAACACTGAAGCTTTCTTT. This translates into CASSLARTENTEAFF.

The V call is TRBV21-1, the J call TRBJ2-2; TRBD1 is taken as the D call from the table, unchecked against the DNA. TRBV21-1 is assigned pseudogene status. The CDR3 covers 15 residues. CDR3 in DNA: TGTGCCAGCAGCAACTGGCACCAGATGACCGGGGAGCTGTTTTTT. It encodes CASSNWHQMTGELFF.

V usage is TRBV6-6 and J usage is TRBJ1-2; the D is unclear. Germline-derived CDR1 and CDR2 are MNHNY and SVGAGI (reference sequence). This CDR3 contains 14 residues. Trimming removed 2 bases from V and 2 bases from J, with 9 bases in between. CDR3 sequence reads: CASSYGMRNYGYTF. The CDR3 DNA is TGTGCCAGCAGTTACGGAATGCGGAACTATGGCTACACCTTC.

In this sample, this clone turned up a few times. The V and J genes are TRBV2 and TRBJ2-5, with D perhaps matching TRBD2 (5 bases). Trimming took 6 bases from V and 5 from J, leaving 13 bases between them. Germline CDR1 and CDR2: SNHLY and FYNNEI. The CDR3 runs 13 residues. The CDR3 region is CASSPGLGETQYF. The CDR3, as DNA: TGTGCCAGCAGCCCCGGACTCGGGGAGACCCAGTACTTC. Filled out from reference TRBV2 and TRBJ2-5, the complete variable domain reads EPEVTQTPSHQVTQMGQEVILRCVPISNHLYFYWYRQILGQKVEFLVSFYNNEISEKSEIFDDQFSVERPDGSNFTLKIRSTKLEDSAMYFCASSPGLGETQYFGPGTRLLVL.

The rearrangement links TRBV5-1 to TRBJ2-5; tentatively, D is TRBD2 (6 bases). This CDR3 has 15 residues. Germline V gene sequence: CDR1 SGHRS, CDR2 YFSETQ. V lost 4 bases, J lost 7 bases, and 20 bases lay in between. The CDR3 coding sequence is TGCGCCAGCAGCGAGGGGACTGGGGGGATGCGGACCCAGTACTTC. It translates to CASSEGTGGMRTQYF.